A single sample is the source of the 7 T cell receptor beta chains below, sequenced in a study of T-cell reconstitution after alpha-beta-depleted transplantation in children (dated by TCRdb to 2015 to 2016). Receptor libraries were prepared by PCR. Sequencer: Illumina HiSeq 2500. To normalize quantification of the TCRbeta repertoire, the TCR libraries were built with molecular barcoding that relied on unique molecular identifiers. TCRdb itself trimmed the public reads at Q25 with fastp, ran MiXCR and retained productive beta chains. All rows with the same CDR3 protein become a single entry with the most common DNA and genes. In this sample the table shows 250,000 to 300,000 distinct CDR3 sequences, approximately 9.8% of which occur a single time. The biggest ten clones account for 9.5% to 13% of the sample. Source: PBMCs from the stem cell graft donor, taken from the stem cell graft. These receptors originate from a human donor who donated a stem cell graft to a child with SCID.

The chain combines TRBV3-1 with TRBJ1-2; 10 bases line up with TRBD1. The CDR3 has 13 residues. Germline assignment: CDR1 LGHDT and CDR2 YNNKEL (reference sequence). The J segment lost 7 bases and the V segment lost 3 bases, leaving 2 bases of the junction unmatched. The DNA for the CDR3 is TGTGCCAGCAGCCATGGACAGGGGGTTGGCTACACCTTC. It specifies CASSHGQGVGYTF.

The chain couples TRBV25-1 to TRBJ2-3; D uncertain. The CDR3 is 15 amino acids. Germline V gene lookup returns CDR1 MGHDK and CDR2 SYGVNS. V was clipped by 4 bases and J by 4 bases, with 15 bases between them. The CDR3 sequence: CASSGYTPGPDTQYF. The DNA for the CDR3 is TGTGCCAGCAGTGGGTATACCCCCGGCCCAGATACGCAGTATTTT.

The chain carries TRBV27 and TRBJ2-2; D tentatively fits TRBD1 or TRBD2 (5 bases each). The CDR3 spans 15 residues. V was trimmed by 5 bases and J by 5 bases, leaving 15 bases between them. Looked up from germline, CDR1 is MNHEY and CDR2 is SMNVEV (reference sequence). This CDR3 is CASSTRDGETGELFF. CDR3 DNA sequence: TGTGCCAGCAGTACCCGGGACGGCGAGACCGGGGAGCTGTTTTTT.

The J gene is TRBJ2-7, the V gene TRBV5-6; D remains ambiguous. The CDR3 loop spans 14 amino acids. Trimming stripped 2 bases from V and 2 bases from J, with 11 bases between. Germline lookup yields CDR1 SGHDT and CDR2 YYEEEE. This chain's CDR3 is CASSFFDGAYEQYF. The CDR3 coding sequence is TGTGCCAGCAGCTTCTTTGACGGAGCCTACGAGCAGTACTTC.

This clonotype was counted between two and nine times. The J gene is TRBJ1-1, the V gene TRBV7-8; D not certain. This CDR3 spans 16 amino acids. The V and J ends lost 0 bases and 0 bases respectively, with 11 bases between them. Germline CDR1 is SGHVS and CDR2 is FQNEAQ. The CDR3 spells CASSLAPSAVNTEAFF. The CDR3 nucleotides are TGTGCCAGCAGCTTAGCGCCGTCAGCTGTGAACACTGAAGCTTTCTTT.

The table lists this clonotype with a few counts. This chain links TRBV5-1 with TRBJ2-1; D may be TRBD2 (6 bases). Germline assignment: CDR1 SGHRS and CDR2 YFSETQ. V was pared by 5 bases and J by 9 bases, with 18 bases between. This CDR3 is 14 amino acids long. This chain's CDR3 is CASRPEGAQGEQFF. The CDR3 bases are TGCGCCAGCAGACCGGAGGGAGCCCAAGGTGAGCAGTTCTTC.

CDR3 sequence reads: CASSLLSGFGELFF. CDR3 DNA: TGTGCCAGCAGCCTCTTGTCGGGGTTCGGGGAGCTGTTTTTT. The rearrangement links TRBV12-3 or TRBV12-4 to TRBJ2-2, with D possibly matching TRBD2 (5 bases). Trimming shortened V by 6 bases and J by 7 bases, and 15 bases separated the two germline ends. CDR3 size: 14 residues.